This T cell receptor gamma chain was retrieved from a study of Vδ1+ human thymocytes. General study findings and limits: Thymic TRG and TRD repertoires appeared highly polyclonal. Many TRG clonotypes were shared between donors; TRD repertoires were essentially private.

The template was reverse-transcribed extracted RNA. Multiplex PCR used pooled V-gene forward primers and a constant-region reverse primer to amplify CDR3s. TCRdb re-processed the multiplex PCR reads via CATT. The repertoire includes tens of thousands of gamma-chain clones, roughly 20% of them detected once, and about 1.9% sits in the top ten. A few counts support this clone. Its target is unknown. The CDR3 is 16 residues long. Germline V gene lookup returns CDR1 GITISATS and CDR2 ISYDGTV (reference sequence). V lost 1 base to trimming and J lost 5 bases; unmatched junction nucleotides: 14. After alphabeta T cell depletion, CD3+ Vdelta1+ Vdelta2- thymocytes were sorted. Vdelta1+ thymocyte sorts reached between roughly 98% and 99.6% purity.

The receptor was isolated from a boy in the first two years of life who had congenital heart surgery. Sequences were obtained from Vdelta1+ gamma-delta thymocytes from the thymus. Subset meaning: FACS-sorted CD3+ TCRalphabeta- TCRVdelta1+ TCRVdelta2- thymocytes. This chain connects TRGV9 to TRGJ1 or TRGJ2. CDR3: CALWEVKKCPHYKKLF. CDR3 DNA sequence: TGTGCCTTGTGGGAGGTAAAAAAGTGTCCGCATTATAAGAAACTCTTT.